This is a list of T cell receptor beta chains from one sample in a study of cytomegalovirus exposure and HLA in healthy donors. TCRdb keeps only in-frame clones here, not all; method: immunoSEQ multiplex PCR. Of 150,000 to 200,000 clones listed, approximately 78% were seen once; the top ten hold approximately 8%. Sequenced: PBMCs. The source of these receptors is a male donor in good health and CMV-seropositive. Each CDR3 is given with its conserved first and last residue. Fields, in order: V gene, CDR3 length, D gene, clone size, J gene, CDR3 protein, CDR3 DNA. A D gene is named only where the DNA matches it firmly. Clone sizes are given selectively: once, few, many, or a class where the clone is expanded.

>TRBV4-2|15|TRBD2|-|TRBJ2-1
CASSLRLAGGHEQFF
TGTGCCAGCAGCCTCCGACTAGCGGGAGGGCATGAGCAGTTCTTC
>TRBV7-9|16|-|-|TRBJ1-3
CASNWGGRDSGNTIYF
TGTGCCAGCAACTGGGGAGGCAGGGACTCTGGAAACACCATATATTTT
>TRBV5-5|15|-|-|TRBJ2-7
CASSQEFGGPYEQYF
TGCGCCAGCAGCCAAGAGTTTGGGGGCCCCTACGAGCAGTACTTC
>TRBV4-3|15|TRBD1|-|TRBJ1-1
CASSQDRAMNTEAFF
TGCGCCAGCAGCCAGGACAGGGCAATGAACACTGAAGCTTTCTTT
>TRBV27|13|-|once|TRBJ1-1
CASRRDMNTEAFF
TGTGCCAGCAGGAGGGACATGAACACTGAAGCTTTCTTT
>TRBV7-9|16|-|-|TRBJ1-6
CASSFGALSGVSPLHF
TGTGCCAGCAGCTTCGGAGCGCTGTCCGGGGTGTCACCCCTCCACTTT
>TRBV5-1|17|-|-|TRBJ2-2
CASSPTTGLKNTGELFF
TGCGCCAGCAGCCCCACCACCGGGTTAAAGAACACCGGGGAGCTGTTTTTT
>TRBV19|13|-|-|TRBJ1-5
CASSINSPQPQHF
TGTGCCAGTAGTATAAACAGCCCTCAGCCCCAGCATTTT
>TRBV6-5|16|TRBD2|-|TRBJ2-3
CASSYYRGGATDTQYF
TGTGCCAGCAGTTATTACCGGGGGGGCGCGACAGATACGCAGTATTTT
>TRBV7-9|13|-|-|TRBJ2-2
CASGAGLAGELFF
TGTGCCAGCGGGGCAGGGCTGGCCGGGGAGCTGTTTTTT
>TRBV19|15|TRBD1|-|TRBJ2-7
CASSIFGTGSYEQYF
TGTGCCAGTAGTATTTTTGGGACAGGATCATACGAGCAGTACTTC
>TRBV28|13|TRBD2|-|TRBJ2-5
CASSQGGRETQYF
TGTGCCAGCAGCCAGGGAGGGCGGGAGACCCAGTACTTC
>TRBV6-5|14|-|-|TRBJ2-3
CASVGRGDLDTQYF
TGTGCCAGCGTGGGGCGGGGAGATTTAGATACGCAGTATTTT
>TRBV7-7|15|-|-|TRBJ2-5
CASSCWLAAEETQYF
TGTGCCAGCAGCTGCTGGTTAGCGGCAGAAGAGACCCAGTACTTC
>TRBV9|15|TRBD2|-|TRBJ2-7
CASSVVGSGRGEQYF
TGTGCCAGCAGCGTGGTCGGTAGCGGGAGGGGGGAGCAGTACTTC
>TRBV7-8|18|-|-|TRBJ1-4
CASSLAVSGVATNEKLFF
TGTGCCAGCAGCTTAGCGGTGTCAGGGGTTGCGACCAATGAAAAACTGTTTTTT
>TRBV5-8|17|-|-|TRBJ2-4
CASSFEGGSSAKNIQYF
TGTGCCAGCAGCTTCGAGGGCGGTAGTTCAGCCAAAAACATTCAGTACTTC